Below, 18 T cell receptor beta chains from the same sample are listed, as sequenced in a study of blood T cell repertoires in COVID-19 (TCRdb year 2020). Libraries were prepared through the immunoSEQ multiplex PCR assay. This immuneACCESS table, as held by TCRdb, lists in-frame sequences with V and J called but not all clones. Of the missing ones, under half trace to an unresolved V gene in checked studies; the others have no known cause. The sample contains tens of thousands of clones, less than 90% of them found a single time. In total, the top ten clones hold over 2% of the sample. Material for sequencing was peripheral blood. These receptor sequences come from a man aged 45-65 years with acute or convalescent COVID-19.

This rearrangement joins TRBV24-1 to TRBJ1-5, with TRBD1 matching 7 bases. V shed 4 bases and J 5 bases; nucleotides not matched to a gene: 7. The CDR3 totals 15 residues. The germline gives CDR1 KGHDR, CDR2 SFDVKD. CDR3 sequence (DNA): TGTGCCACCAGTGACCACAGGGGTTCGGATCAGCCCCAGCATTTT. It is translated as CATSDHRGSDQPQHF.

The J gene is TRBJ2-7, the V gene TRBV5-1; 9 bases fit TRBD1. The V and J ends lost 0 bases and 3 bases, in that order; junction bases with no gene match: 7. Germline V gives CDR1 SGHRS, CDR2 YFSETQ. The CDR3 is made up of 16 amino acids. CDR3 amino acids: CASSLAGTGYHYEQYF. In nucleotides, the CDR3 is TGCGCCAGCAGCTTGGCGGGGACAGGGTATCACTACGAGCAGTACTTC.

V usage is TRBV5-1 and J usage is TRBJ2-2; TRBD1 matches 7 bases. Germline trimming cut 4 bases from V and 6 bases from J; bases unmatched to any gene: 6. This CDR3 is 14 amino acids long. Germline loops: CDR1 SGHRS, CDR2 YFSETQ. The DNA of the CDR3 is TGCGCCAGCAGCACCATGACAGGGTCCGGGGAGCTGTTTTTT. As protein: CASSTMTGSGELFF.

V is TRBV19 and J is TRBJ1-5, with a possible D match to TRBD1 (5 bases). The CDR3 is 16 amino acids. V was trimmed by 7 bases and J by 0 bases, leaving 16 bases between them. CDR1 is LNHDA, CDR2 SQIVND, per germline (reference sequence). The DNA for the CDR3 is TGTGCCAGTACCCAAGGAAGGGGATATAGCAATCAGCCCCAGCATTTT. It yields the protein CASTQGRGYSNQPQHF. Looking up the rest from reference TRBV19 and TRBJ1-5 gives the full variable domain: DGGITQSPKYLFRKEGQNVTLSCEQNLNHDAMYWYRQDPGQGLRLIYYSQIVNDFQKGDIAEGYSVSREKKESFPLTVTSAQKNPTAFYLCASTQGRGYSNQPQHFGDGTRLSIL.

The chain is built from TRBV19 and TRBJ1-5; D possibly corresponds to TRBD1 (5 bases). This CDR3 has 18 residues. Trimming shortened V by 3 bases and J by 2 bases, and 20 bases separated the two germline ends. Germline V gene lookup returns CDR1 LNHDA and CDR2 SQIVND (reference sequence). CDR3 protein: CASSMRARGGDGNQPQHF. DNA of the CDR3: TGTGCCAGTAGTATGAGGGCACGGGGGGGGGATGGCAATCAGCCCCAGCATTTT. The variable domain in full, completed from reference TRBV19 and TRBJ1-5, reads DGGITQSPKYLFRKEGQNVTLSCEQNLNHDAMYWYRQDPGQGLRLIYYSQIVNDFQKGDIAEGYSVSREKKESFPLTVTSAQKNPTAFYLCASSMRARGGDGNQPQHFGDGTRLSIL.

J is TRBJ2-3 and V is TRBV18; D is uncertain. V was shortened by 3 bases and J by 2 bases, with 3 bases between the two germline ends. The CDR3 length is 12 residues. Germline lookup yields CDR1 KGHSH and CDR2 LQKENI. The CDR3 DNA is TGTGCCAGCTCACCTAACACAGATACGCAGTATTTT. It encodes CASSPNTDTQYF.

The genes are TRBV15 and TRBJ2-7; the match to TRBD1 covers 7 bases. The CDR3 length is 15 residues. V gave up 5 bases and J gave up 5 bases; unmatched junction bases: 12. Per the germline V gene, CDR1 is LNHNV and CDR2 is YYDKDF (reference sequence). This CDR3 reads CATSSGQNSHHEQYF. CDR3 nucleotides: TGTGCCACCAGCTCGGGACAGAACAGCCACCACGAGCAGTACTTC.

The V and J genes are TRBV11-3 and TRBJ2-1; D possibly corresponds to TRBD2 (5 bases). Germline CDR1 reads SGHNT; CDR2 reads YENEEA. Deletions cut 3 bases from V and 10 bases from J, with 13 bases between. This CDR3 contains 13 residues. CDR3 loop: CASSFQASGEQFF. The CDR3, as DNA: TGTGCCAGCAGCTTCCAGGCATCGGGGGAGCAGTTCTTC.

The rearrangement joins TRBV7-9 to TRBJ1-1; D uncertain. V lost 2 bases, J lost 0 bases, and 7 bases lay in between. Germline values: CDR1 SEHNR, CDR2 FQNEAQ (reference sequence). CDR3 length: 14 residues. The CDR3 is CASSLTALNTEAFF. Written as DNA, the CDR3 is TGTGCCAGCAGCTTAACAGCATTGAACACTGAAGCTTTCTTT.

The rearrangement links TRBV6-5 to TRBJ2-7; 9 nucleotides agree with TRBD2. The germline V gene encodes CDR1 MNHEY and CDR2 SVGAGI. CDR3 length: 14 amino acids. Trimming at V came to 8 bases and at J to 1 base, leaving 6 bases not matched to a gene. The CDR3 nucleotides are TGTGCCAGCTCTTGGACTAGCGAATCCTACGAGCAGTACTTC. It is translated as CASSWTSESYEQYF.

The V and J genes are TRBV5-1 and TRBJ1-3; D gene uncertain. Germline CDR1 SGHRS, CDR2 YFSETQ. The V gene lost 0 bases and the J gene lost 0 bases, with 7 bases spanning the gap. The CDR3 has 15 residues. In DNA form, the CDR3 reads TGCGCCAGCAGCTTGGACGGTTTCTCTGGAAACACCATATATTTT. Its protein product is CASSLDGFSGNTIYF.

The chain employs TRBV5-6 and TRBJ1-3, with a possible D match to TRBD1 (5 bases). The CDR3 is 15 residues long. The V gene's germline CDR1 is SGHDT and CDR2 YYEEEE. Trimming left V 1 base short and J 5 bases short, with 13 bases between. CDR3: CASSLLDKGRNTIYF. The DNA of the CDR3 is TGTGCCAGCAGCTTGTTGGATAAGGGGAGAAACACCATATATTTT.

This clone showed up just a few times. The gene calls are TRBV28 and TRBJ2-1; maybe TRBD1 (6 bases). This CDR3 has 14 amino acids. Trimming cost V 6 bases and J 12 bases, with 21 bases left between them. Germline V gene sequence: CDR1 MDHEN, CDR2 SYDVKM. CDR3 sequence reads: CASRETGSGGSQFF. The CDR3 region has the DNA TGTGCCAGCAGGGAGACAGGCTCTGGCGGTTCGCAGTTCTTC.

CDR3 coding DNA: TGTGCCAGCAGTTTAACCGGGACTAACCCCACAGATACGCAGTATTTT. It translates to CASSLTGTNPTDTQYF. The chain couples TRBV6-5 to TRBJ2-3; 7 positions match TRBD2. CDR3 length: 16 amino acids. V was pared by 4 bases and J by 2 bases, with 9 bases of the junction left unmatched. CDR1 is MNHEY and CDR2 is SVGAGI in the germline V gene.

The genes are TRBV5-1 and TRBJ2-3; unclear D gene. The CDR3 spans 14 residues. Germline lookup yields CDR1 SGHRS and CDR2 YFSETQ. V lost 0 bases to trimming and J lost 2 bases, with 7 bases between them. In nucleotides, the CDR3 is TGCGCCAGCAGCTTGGAGAGCCCCACAGATACGCAGTATTTT. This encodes CASSLESPTDTQYF.

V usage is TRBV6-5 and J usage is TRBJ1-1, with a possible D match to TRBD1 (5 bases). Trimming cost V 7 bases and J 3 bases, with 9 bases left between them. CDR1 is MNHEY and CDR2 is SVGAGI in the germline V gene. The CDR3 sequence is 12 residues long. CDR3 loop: CASKGQDTEAFF. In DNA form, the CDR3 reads TGTGCCAGCAAAGGACAAGACACTGAAGCTTTCTTT.

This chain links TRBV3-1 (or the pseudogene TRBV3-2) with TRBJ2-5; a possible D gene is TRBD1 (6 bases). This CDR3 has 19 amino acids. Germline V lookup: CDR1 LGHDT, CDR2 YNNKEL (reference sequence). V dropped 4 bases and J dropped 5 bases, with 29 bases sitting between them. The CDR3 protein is CASSPPSGQLDDHVETQYF. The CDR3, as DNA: TGTGCCAGCAGCCCCCCCTCGGGACAACTGGACGACCACGTGGAGACCCAGTACTTC.

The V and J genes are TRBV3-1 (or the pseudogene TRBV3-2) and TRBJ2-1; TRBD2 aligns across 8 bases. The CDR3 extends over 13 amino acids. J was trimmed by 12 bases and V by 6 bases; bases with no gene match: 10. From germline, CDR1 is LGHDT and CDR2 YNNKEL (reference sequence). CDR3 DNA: TGTGCCAGCAGGTCGGGGGGGTCGACTAGGCAGTTCTTC. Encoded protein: CASRSGGSTRQFF.